Listed below are T cell receptor beta chains from one sample, sequenced in a study of T cells after yellow fever vaccination. TCRdb called the 5' RACE reads again in MiXCR, with one record for every CDR3 protein. The repertoire includes 300,000 to 350,000 distinct CDR3 sequences, around 4.4% of them detected once, and less than 20% sits in the top ten. The sequences come from PBMCs, collected 15 days after the yellow fever booster vaccination. These receptors were taken from a man aged 18 to 30 who received the YFV17D yellow fever vaccine. Each CDR3 is given with its conserved first and last residue. A D gene is named only where the DNA matches it firmly. Not all rows give a size; the values are once, few, many and, for expanded clones, a class.

J: TRBJ2-2
V: TRBV7-6
size: many
D: -
DNA: TGTGCCAGCAGCTTACCCGGGGAGCTGTTTTTT
CDR3: CASSLPGELFF

J: TRBJ1-2
V: TRBV7-2
size: many
D: -
DNA: TGTGCCAGCAGCTTCATGGGCCTGGGCGGCTACACCTTC
CDR3: CASSFMGLGGYTF

J: TRBJ2-7
V: TRBV15
size: few
D: -
DNA: TGTGCCACCACCCCCGCCCCGGGGGCTAGCGGCTCCTACGAGCAGTACTTC
CDR3: CATTPAPGASGSYEQYF

J: TRBJ2-1
V: TRBV7-2
size: many
D: TRBD2
DNA: TGTGCCAGCAGCTTGACTAGCGGGGTCTCCTACAATGAGCAGTTCTTC
CDR3: CASSLTSGVSYNEQFF

J: TRBJ1-2
V: TRBV20-1
size: -
D: -
DNA: TGCAGTGCTAGACAGGGGTCGGGGGTTGGCTACACCTTC
CDR3: CSARQGSGVGYTF

J: TRBJ1-6
V: TRBV4-3
size: few
D: -
DNA: TGCGCCAGCAGCCAAGATCGGTTAAGTTCCTATTCACCCCTCCACTTT
CDR3: CASSQDRLSSYSPLHF

J: TRBJ2-1
V: TRBV5-1
size: many
D: -
DNA: TGCGCCAGCAGCTCGGGGCTCCCCAACAATGAGCAGTTCTTC
CDR3: CASSSGLPNNEQFF

J: TRBJ2-2
V: TRBV28
size: few
D: -
DNA: TGTGCCAGCAGTCTGACCCATAACACCGGGGAGCTGTTTTTT
CDR3: CASSLTHNTGELFF

J: TRBJ2-3
V: TRBV5-6
size: -
D: TRBD2
DNA: TGTGCCAGCAGCTTGCTAGCGGGGGCGGCAGATACGCAGTATTTT
CDR3: CASSLLAGAADTQYF

J: TRBJ1-4
V: TRBV27
size: -
D: -
DNA: TGTGCCAGCAGTTTTCGGAATGAAAAACTGTTTTTT
CDR3: CASSFRNEKLFF

J: TRBJ2-5
V: TRBV7-2
size: many
D: -
DNA: TGTGCCAGCAGCTATGGTACCCAAGAGACCCAGTACTTC
CDR3: CASSYGTQETQYF

J: TRBJ2-3
V: TRBV2
size: -
D: -
DNA: TGTGCCAGCAGTGATGAGGCGGCAGACTACACAGATACGCAGTATTTT
CDR3: CASSDEAADYTDTQYF

J: TRBJ2-4
V: TRBV28
size: -
D: -
DNA: TGTGCCAGCAGTTTGTCTGAGCTAGCCAAAAACATTCAGTACTTC
CDR3: CASSLSELAKNIQYF

J: TRBJ1-5
V: TRBV20-1
size: -
D: TRBD1
DNA: TGCAGTGCCCAGGCGGGACAGAGCAATCAGCCCCAGCATTTT
CDR3: CSAQAGQSNQPQHF

J: TRBJ2-2
V: TRBV7-3
size: few
D: TRBD2
DNA: TGTGCCAGCAGTCCCCTAGCGGGGGGGGCCGGGGAGCTGTTTTTT
CDR3: CASSPLAGGAGELFF

J: TRBJ2-4
V: TRBV29-1
size: -
D: -
DNA: TGCAGCGTGGGGTCAGGGAACGCGGCCAAAAACATTCAGTACTTC
CDR3: CSVGSGNAAKNIQYF

J: TRBJ1-1
V: TRBV5-5
size: few
D: -
DNA: TGTGCCAGCAGTTATGGCCCGACTGGGGGCACTGAAGCTTTCTTT
CDR3: CASSYGPTGGTEAFF

J: TRBJ2-1
V: TRBV20-1
size: many
D: -
DNA: TGCAGTGCTAGAGATAATTGGGACCGATCCTACAATGAGCAGTTCTTC
CDR3: CSARDNWDRSYNEQFF

J: TRBJ1-4
V: TRBV5-6
size: few
D: TRBD1
DNA: TGTGCCAGCAGTCTAATGGCAGGGGGTAATGAAAAACTGTTTTTT
CDR3: CASSLMAGGNEKLFF

J: TRBJ1-1
V: TRBV7-3
size: few
D: -
DNA: TGTGCCAGCAGCTTGGGCACCCGGAACACTGAAGCTTTCTTT
CDR3: CASSLGTRNTEAFF

J: TRBJ2-5
V: TRBV13
size: many
D: TRBD2
DNA: TGTGCCAGCAGCTACGGTTCTAGCGGGGGTTATGAGACCCAGTACTTC
CDR3: CASSYGSSGGYETQYF

J: TRBJ1-5
V: TRBV2
size: few
D: -
DNA: TGTGCCAGCAACATAAGGGGAAATCAGCCCCAGCATTTT
CDR3: CASNIRGNQPQHF

J: TRBJ1-1
V: TRBV3-2
size: many
D: -
DNA: TGTGCCAGCAGCCTCCCAAAGGGCGGCGTAAGGGCCAAGTTGGGGAACACTGAAGCTTTCTTT
CDR3: CASSLPKGGVRAKLGNTEAFF

J: TRBJ1-4
V: TRBV7-6
size: many
D: -
DNA: TGTGCCAGCAGCCCGACGACAACTAATGAAAAACTGTTTTTT
CDR3: CASSPTTTNEKLFF

J: TRBJ1-3
V: TRBV18
size: many
D: TRBD1
DNA: TGTGCCAGCTCAAGAAATGGGCCCAGGGGGCAGGCTGGAAACACCATATATTTT
CDR3: CASSRNGPRGQAGNTIYF

J: TRBJ1-6
V: TRBV24-1
size: few
D: -
DNA: TGTGCCACCGAAGGGGACGCCAATTCACCCCTCCACTTT
CDR3: CATEGDANSPLHF

J: TRBJ2-3
V: TRBV6-6
size: few
D: -
DNA: TGTGCCAGCAGTTACTCAAGGCCTAGCACAGATACGCAGTATTTT
CDR3: CASSYSRPSTDTQYF

J: TRBJ2-3
V: TRBV11-2
size: many
D: -
DNA: TGTGCCAGCAGCTTAAGGGCGGACCCCTTCACAGATACGCAGTATTTT
CDR3: CASSLRADPFTDTQYF